Given below is one T cell receptor (beta chain) in context. Produced via immunoSEQ multiplex PCR; TCRdb's table is partial and in-frame only. Of some 200,000 clones detected, 80% to 90% appear once; the ten largest clones hold approximately 3.5%. The data are from a study of blood T cell repertoires in COVID-19. This CDR3 has 15 residues. The V end was cut by 5 bases, the J end by 1 base, with 14 bases between. CDR1 MNHEY and CDR2 SMNVEV come from the germline V gene (reference sequence). The chain is built from TRBV27 and TRBJ1-1; unclear D gene. This TCR derives from a woman between 18 and 29 years old in a cohort exposed to, infected with or recovered from COVID-19 (not recorded which). Sequencing input: PBMCs or T cells enriched from blood (not recorded which). Here the CDR3 reads CASSPFLAGNTEAFF. The CDR3 DNA reads as TGTGCCAGCAGTCCCTTCTTGGCAGGGAACACTGAAGCTTTCTTT.